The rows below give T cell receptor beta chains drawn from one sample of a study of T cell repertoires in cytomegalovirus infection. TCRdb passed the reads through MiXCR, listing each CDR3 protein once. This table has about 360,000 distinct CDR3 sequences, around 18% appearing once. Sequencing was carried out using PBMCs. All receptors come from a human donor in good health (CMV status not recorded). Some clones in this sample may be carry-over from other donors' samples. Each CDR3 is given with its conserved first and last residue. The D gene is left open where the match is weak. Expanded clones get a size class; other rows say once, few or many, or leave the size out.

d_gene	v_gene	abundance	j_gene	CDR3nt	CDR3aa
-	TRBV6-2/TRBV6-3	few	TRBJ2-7	TGTGCCAGCACCCGCCAGGGGCTCGACGAGCAGTACTTC	CASTRQGLDEQYF
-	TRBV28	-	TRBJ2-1	TGTGCCAGCAGTTTATTAGCGCAGGGGAATGAGCAGTTCTTC	CASSLLAQGNEQFF
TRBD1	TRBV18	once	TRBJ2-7	TGTGCCAGCTCACCCGGGACAGGGAGAAACGAGCAGTACTTC	CASSPGTGRNEQYF
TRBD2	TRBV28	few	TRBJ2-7	TGTGCCACCCGAGGGACTAGCGGGAGGAGGTCCTACGAGCAGTACTTC	CATRGTSGRRSYEQYF
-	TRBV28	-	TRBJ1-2	TGTGCCAGCAGTTTACCCGGAAGTAACTATGGCTACACCTTC	CASSLPGSNYGYTF
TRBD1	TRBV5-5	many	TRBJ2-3	TGTGCCAGCAGCTTGGGGGACAGGTCCACAGATACGCAGTATTTT	CASSLGDRSTDTQYF
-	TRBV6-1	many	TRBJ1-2	TGTGCCAGCAGCCCGACAGGTACTCGGTCTAGTGGCTACACCTTC	CASSPTGTRSSGYTF
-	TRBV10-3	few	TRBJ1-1	TGTGCCATCAGCTTTGACCCTCCCGACACTGAAGCTTTCTTT	CAISFDPPDTEAFF
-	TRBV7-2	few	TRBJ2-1	TGTGCCAGCAGCTTAGATATTATGTCTGATGAGCAGTTCTTC	CASSLDIMSDEQFF
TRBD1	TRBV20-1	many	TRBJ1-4	TGCAGTGCTCAGCAGGGGGCCGATGAAAAACTGTTTTTT	CSAQQGADEKLFF
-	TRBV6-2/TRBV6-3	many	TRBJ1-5	TGTGCCAGCACCAGGGTTAATAGCAATCAGCCCCAGCATTTT	CASTRVNSNQPQHF
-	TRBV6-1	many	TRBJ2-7	TGTGCCAGCAGTCTCGGACAGACTTGGCACGAGCAGTACTTC	CASSLGQTWHEQYF
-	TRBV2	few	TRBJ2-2	TGTGCCAGCAGTGAATCGGGGTTCGGGGAGCTGTTTTTT	CASSESGFGELFF
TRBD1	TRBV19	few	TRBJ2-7	TGTGCCAGTAGTGTCTCCGGGACAGGAAACTCCTACGAGCAGTACTTC	CASSVSGTGNSYEQYF